A selection of T cell receptor beta chains follows, all from one sample in a study of blood T cells in healthy people across ages. Each CDR3 protein is one row after TCRdb ran MiXCR on the 5' RACE reads. This table holds some 690,000 distinct CDR3 sequences, about a fifth found once. Sample: blood. Receptor source: a man aged 70-80 years in good health. Both conserved end residues are part of each CDR3. A D gene is named only where the DNA matches it firmly. Where a row states a size, it is once, few, many or the class of an expanded clone; other rows omit it.

j_call cdr3_length d_call clone_size v_call cdr3_aa cdr3_nt
TRBJ2-1 14 . few TRBV4-3 CASSPSGGINEQFF TGCGCCAGCAGCCCGTCAGGAGGGATCAATGAGCAGTTCTTC
TRBJ2-3 15 TRBD2 many TRBV10-3 CAISESLAGVDTQYF TGTGCCATCAGTGAGTCACTAGCGGGAGTAGATACGCAGTATTTT
TRBJ2-5 12 . . TRBV2 CASSVLVETQYF TGTGCCAGCAGTGTTTTAGTAGAGACCCAGTACTTC
TRBJ2-3 15 . many TRBV28 CASSGVGGLTDTQYF TGTGCCAGCAGTGGCGTGGGGGGCCTCACAGATACGCAGTATTTT
TRBJ2-3 12 . many TRBV29-1 CSVDWQTDTQYF TGCAGCGTTGATTGGCAGACAGATACGCAGTATTTT
TRBJ2-1 14 . . TRBV28 CASSLLLRYDEQFF TGTGCCAGCAGTTTATTATTAAGGTACGATGAGCAGTTCTTC
TRBJ2-3 15 . . TRBV14 CASSLLGGRSDTQYF TGTGCCAGCAGTCTCCTTGGGGGGCGATCAGATACGCAGTATTTT
TRBJ2-5 15 . . TRBV7-2 CASSPQYATEETQYF TGTGCCAGCAGCCCTCAGTACGCAACTGAAGAGACCCAGTACTTC
TRBJ1-1 14 . few TRBV7-2 CASSPRQRGTEAFF TGTGCCAGCAGCCCACGTCAGAGGGGCACTGAAGCTTTCTTT
TRBJ2-4 14 TRBD1 . TRBV12-3/TRBV12-4 CASSYRDRGSIQYF TGTGCCAGCAGTTACCGGGACAGGGGGAGCATTCAGTACTTC
TRBJ1-6 12 TRBD1 few TRBV12-3/TRBV12-4 CASSRQGSPLHF TGTGCCAGCAGTAGACAGGGTTCACCCCTCCACTTT
TRBJ1-2 14 . . TRBV7-9 CASSRAQGSYGYTF TGTGCCAGCAGTAGGGCCCAGGGGAGCTATGGCTACACCTTC
TRBJ2-1 15 TRBD2 . TRBV7-3 CASSPPGRTYNEQFF TGTGCCAGCAGCCCACCCGGGAGGACGTACAATGAGCAGTTCTTC
TRBJ1-3 14 . . TRBV25-1 CASSRRESGNTIYF TGTGCCAGCAGTCGCAGGGAATCTGGAAACACCATATATTTT
TRBJ2-2 14 . . TRBV28 CASSFPAGPGELFF TGTGCCAGCAGTTTTCCCGCAGGGCCAGGGGAGCTGTTTTTT
TRBJ2-7 16 TRBD1 . TRBV12-3/TRBV12-4 CASSLARGDRGYEQYF TGTGCCAGCAGTTTAGCGCGAGGGGACAGGGGGTACGAGCAGTACTTC
TRBJ2-7 13 . few TRBV14 CASSPQRYYEQYF TGTGCCAGCAGTCCCCAGCGGTACTACGAGCAGTACTTC
TRBJ2-4 16 TRBD2 . TRBV2 CASSVSSGGSKNIQYF TGTGCCAGCAGTGTGTCTAGCGGGGGCTCCAAAAACATTCAGTACTTC
TRBJ2-5 15 . . TRBV12-3/TRBV12-4 CASSFANKRSGTQYF TGTGCCAGCAGTTTTGCCAACAAGCGGTCAGGGACCCAGTACTTC
TRBJ2-3 17 TRBD2 . TRBV4-3 CASSQERLAGRTDTQYF TGCGCCAGCAGCCAAGAAAGACTAGCGGGACGCACAGATACGCAGTATTTT
TRBJ1-5 14 . . TRBV12-3/TRBV12-4 CASSFARNNQPQHF TGTGCCAGCAGTTTCGCCAGGAACAATCAGCCCCAGCATTTT
TRBJ1-2 12 . many TRBV11-2 CASSQYNYGYTF TGTGCCAGCAGTCAATATAACTATGGCTACACCTTC
TRBJ2-4 11 . . TRBV2 CACSEIGLLDF TGTGCCTGCAGTGAAATAGGCCTTTTGGACTTC
TRBJ1-4 14 . few TRBV18 CASSPPATPEKLFF TGTGCCAGCTCACCACCGGCGACGCCTGAAAAACTGTTTTTT
TRBJ2-5 16 . . TRBV20-1 CSASIPPTQGMETQYF TGCAGTGCTAGCATACCTCCGACGCAAGGGATGGAGACCCAGTACTTC
TRBJ2-5 13 . few TRBV7-2 CASSPIQGSTQYF TGTGCCAGCAGCCCCATACAAGGGTCGACCCAGTACTTC
TRBJ1-1 13 . . TRBV30 CAWSVIPGTEAFF TGTGCCTGGAGTGTAATCCCGGGGACTGAAGCTTTCTTT
TRBJ1-1 14 TRBD1 few TRBV29-1 CSVRQGPQNTEAFF TGCAGCGTCCGACAGGGCCCCCAAAACACTGAAGCTTTCTTT
TRBJ2-3 14 . . TRBV6-1 CASSEGGTPDTQYF TGTGCCAGCAGTGAAGGGGGTACACCAGATACGCAGTATTTT
TRBJ2-1 15 . many TRBV3-1 CASTSSLGVYNEQFF TGTGCCAGCACCTCGAGCCTGGGAGTTTATAATGAGCAGTTCTTC
TRBJ2-2 13 . few TRBV2 CASSEIATGELFF TGTGCCAGCAGTGAAATCGCCACCGGGGAGCTGTTTTTT
TRBJ1-3 13 . many TRBV28 CASSYASGNTIYF TGTGCCAGCAGTTACGCCTCTGGAAACACCATATATTTT
TRBJ2-1 15 TRBD2 . TRBV7-7 CASSLLTSGAGEQFF TGTGCCAGCAGCTTATTGACTAGCGGGGCCGGTGAGCAGTTCTTC
TRBJ2-7 13 . . TRBV7-6 CASSLAAVSEQYF TGTGCCAGCAGCTTAGCGGCGGTGAGCGAGCAGTACTTC
TRBJ2-1 11 TRBD1 . TRBV20-1 CSARVDRYQFF TGCAGTGCTAGAGTGGACAGGTATCAGTTCTTC
TRBJ1-1 13 . . TRBV5-5 CASSLAISTEAFF TGTGCCAGCAGCTTGGCAATTTCAACTGAAGCTTTCTTT
TRBJ1-2 14 . . TRBV5-5 CASSTDRSNYGYTF TGTGCCAGCAGCACCGACAGGAGTAACTATGGCTACACCTTC
TRBJ2-1 17 . few TRBV6-5 CASSYSIISGLHNEQFF TGTGCCAGCAGTTACTCGATTATATCAGGACTCCACAATGAGCAGTTCTTC
TRBJ2-1 15 . . TRBV7-3 CASSLTGPFTGEQFF TGTGCCAGCAGCTTAACGGGCCCTTTTACCGGGGAGCAGTTCTTC
TRBJ2-1 14 TRBD2 . TRBV6-5 CASSRSGSFNEQFF TGTGCCAGCAGTCGGAGCGGGAGTTTCAATGAGCAGTTCTTC
TRBJ2-1 14 TRBD2 few TRBV20-1 CSARVLAGEGGQFF TGCAGTGCTAGGGTACTAGCGGGAGAGGGAGGGCAGTTCTTC
TRBJ2-1 15 TRBD2 . TRBV20-1 CSARDAAGNHDEQFF TGCAGTGCTAGAGACGCAGCGGGAAACCACGATGAGCAGTTCTTC
TRBJ2-3 18 TRBD2 . TRBV4-1 CASSVPTGTRVRTDTQYF TGCGCCAGCAGCGTACCTACCGGGACTAGGGTTCGCACAGATACGCAGTATTTT
TRBJ1-4 13 . few TRBV5-1 CASSLVRAEKLFF TGCGCCAGCAGCTTGGTCAGGGCTGAAAAACTGTTTTTT
TRBJ2-3 17 TRBD1 . TRBV5-1 CASSLDGRTGGVDTQYF TGCGCCAGCAGCTTGGACGGAAGGACAGGGGGGGTAGATACGCAGTATTTT
TRBJ2-1 15 TRBD1 few TRBV6-2/TRBV6-3 CASSQDRGLHNEQFF TGTGCCAGCAGTCAGGACAGGGGGCTCCACAATGAGCAGTTCTTC
TRBJ2-5 15 . . TRBV5-1 CASSLGQGGQETQYF TGCGCCAGCAGCTTAGGGCAGGGAGGCCAAGAGACCCAGTACTTC
TRBJ1-3 15 . . TRBV7-6 CASSQGVPGRNTIYF TGTGCCAGCAGCCAAGGGGTACCAGGCAGAAACACCATATATTTT